These 27 T cell receptor beta chains came from one sample sequenced in a study of graft-versus-host responses after intestinal transplantation. Generated by immunoSEQ multiplex PCR, the TCRdb table keeps only in-frame clones and is missing some. The table records under 100,000 clones, roughly 90% of them present only once. No cognate antigen is known for these TCRs. The sequencing used unstimulated CD8+ T cells sorted from spleen or lymph node cells, collected before transplant. Source of these receptors: a human donor who was the organ donor for an intestinal transplant.

V usage is TRBV5-1 and J usage is TRBJ2-5; 8 bases match TRBD2. V lost 4 bases to trimming and J lost 1 base; unmatched junction nucleotides: 9. Germline V lookup: CDR1 SGHRS, CDR2 YFSETQ. The CDR3 is 16 residues long. In nucleotides, the CDR3 is TGCGCCAGCAGCGGAATTATAGCGGGGCCCCAAGAGACCCAGTACTTC. Translated: CASSGIIAGPQETQYF. The full variable domain, its missing parts supplied by reference TRBV5-1 and TRBJ2-5, is KAGVTQTPRYLIKTRGQQVTLSCSPISGHRSVSWYQQTPGQGLQFLFEYFSETQRNKGNFPGRFSGRQFSNSRSEMNVSTLELGDSALYLCASSGIIAGPQETQYFGPGTRLLVL.

This clone was seen a single time. The chain carries TRBV4-1 and TRBJ1-1, with a possible D match to TRBD1 (5 bases). The V end lost 0 bases, the J end lost 4 bases, and 24 bases lay between the germline ends. The CDR3 sequence is 19 residues long. Germline CDR1 is MGHRA and CDR2 is YSYEKL. CDR3 amino acids: CASSQDYGVYGRGFTEAFF. CDR3 bases: TGCGCCAGCAGCCAAGATTATGGGGTTTACGGGAGGGGTTTCACTGAAGCTTTCTTT.

The chain couples TRBV4-1 to TRBJ1-4; D unresolved. Germline V gene sequence: CDR1 MGHRA, CDR2 YSYEKL. The V end lost 1 base, the J end lost 0 bases, and 9 bases lay between the germline ends. This CDR3 has 16 amino acids. CDR3 in DNA: TGCGCCAGCAGCCAAGTGGAAGGAGCAACTAATGAAAAACTGTTTTTT. Its protein is CASSQVEGATNEKLFF.

The chain uses TRBV9 and TRBJ1-2; no definite D call. CDR1 SGDLS and CDR2 YYNGEE come from the germline V gene. The ends were cut back, 4 bases at V and 4 bases at J, with 17 bases in the middle. The CDR3 runs to 15 residues. The CDR3 nucleotides read TGTGCCAGCAGCCAACTCAGAGGCGCGGGCTATGGCTACACCTTC. Its protein product is CASSQLRGAGYGYTF.

The chain is built from TRBV5-6 and TRBJ1-2, with unresolved D. The CDR3 contains 11 residues. Per germline, CDR1 SGHDT and CDR2 YYEEEE. The germline V and J ends were trimmed by 1 base and 6 bases, with 4 bases remaining between them. CDR3 bases: TGTGCCAGCAGCTTGTATAATGGCTACACCTTC. The encoded protein is CASSLYNGYTF.

The chain is built from TRBV5-1 and TRBJ1-4, with no clear D. The CDR3 is made up of 14 amino acids. From germline, CDR1 is SGHRS and CDR2 YFSETQ. The V end was cut by 3 bases, the J end by 2 bases, with 8 bases between. The DNA for the CDR3 is TGCGCCAGCAGCTGGGGAGGGACTAATGAAAAACTGTTTTTT. Translated, it gives CASSWGGTNEKLFF.

The chain carries TRBV29-1 and TRBJ1-1; no definite D call. Germline V gene data show CDR1 as SQVTM and CDR2 as ANQGSEA. This CDR3 is built from 11 residues. V was trimmed by 3 bases and J by 5 bases, leaving 7 bases between them. The CDR3 DNA reads as TGCAGCGTTGACACGGGGACTGAAGCTTTCTTT. It codes for CSVDTGTEAFF.

The chain uses TRBV13 and TRBJ2-1; 8 bases align to TRBD2. The CDR3 totals 15 residues. V lost 5 bases to trimming and J lost 4 bases; unmatched junction nucleotides: 7. CDR1 is PRHDT, CDR2 FYEKMQ, per germline (reference sequence). CDR3 nucleotide sequence: TGTGCCAGCAGCCCCGAGCGGGGGTTTTACAATGAGCAGTTCTTC. Translating gives CASSPERGFYNEQFF.

This chain uses TRBV29-1 with TRBJ1-2, with 11 bases identical to TRBD1. The CDR3 spans 18 residues. CDR1 and CDR2 (germline): SQVTM, ANQGSEA. Unmatched junction bases numbered 20, after V lost 4 bases and J lost 7 bases. The CDR3 nucleotides read TGCAGCGTTGGACCGGTTCCTAGGGACAGGGGGGAAGTAGGTGGCTACACCTTC. Its protein product is CSVGPVPRDRGEVGGYTF.

This chain connects TRBV6-1 to TRBJ1-5, with a possible D match to TRBD1 (5 bases). V gave up 2 bases and J gave up 4 bases, with 15 bases separating them. The CDR3 consists of 16 residues. Germline CDR1 MNHNS, CDR2 SASEGT. CDR3 DNA: TGTGCCAGCAGTGAACGCACCCGGGGGGGGAATCAGCCCCAGCATTTT. Encoded protein: CASSERTRGGNQPQHF.

This clone was recorded once. The chain combines TRBV9 with TRBJ1-4, with no clear D. This CDR3 is 15 amino acids long. Germline assignment: CDR1 SGDLS and CDR2 YYNGEE. The V end lost 0 bases, the J end lost 1 base, and 7 bases lay between the germline ends. CDR3 sequence (DNA): TGTGCCAGCAGCGTAGGAGGCGGAACTAATGAAAAACTGTTTTTT. This translates into CASSVGGGTNEKLFF.

This clone has just a few counts. V and J are TRBV6-6 and TRBJ2-3, with 12 bases that match TRBD1. CDR1 MNHNY and CDR2 SVGAGI come from the germline V gene (reference sequence). This CDR3 contains 16 residues. The ends lost 7 bases at V and 3 bases at J; junction bases unmatched: 8. The CDR3 is CASTMGQGAFTDTQYF. The CDR3 DNA reads TGTGCCAGCACCATGGGACAGGGGGCATTTACAGATACGCAGTATTTT.

The chain is built from TRBV18 and TRBJ2-5; 7 bases fit TRBD1. The CDR3 consists of 14 residues. V shed 3 bases, J shed 5 bases, and the junction held 6 bases outside the gene matches. Germline loops: CDR1 KGHSH, CDR2 LQKENI. This CDR3 is CASSPWDSLETQYF. For the CDR3, the DNA is TGTGCCAGCTCACCCTGGGACAGCCTGGAGACCCAGTACTTC.

The chain uses TRBV27 and TRBJ1-4; D might be TRBD1 (6 bases). This CDR3 is 14 amino acids long. The germline gives CDR1 MNHEY, CDR2 SMNVEV (reference sequence). The ends were cut back, 5 bases at V and 8 bases at J, with 15 bases in the middle. The CDR3 DNA is TGTGCCAGCAGTCCCTTAAACAGGGTGGAAAAACTGTTTTTT. It specifies CASSPLNRVEKLFF.

The chain combines TRBV7-2 with TRBJ1-6, with TRBD1 as a possible D gene (5 bases). The CDR3 runs 15 residues. Germline CDR1 is SGHTA and CDR2 is FQGNSA. V gave up 0 bases and J gave up 6 bases, with 9 bases separating them. The DNA of the CDR3 is TGTGCCAGCAGCTTAGCGAGCAGGGCTAATTCACCCCTCCACTTT. Its translation: CASSLASRANSPLHF.

The genes are TRBV4-3 and TRBJ1-1; D possibly corresponds to TRBD1 (6 bases). V was cut by 3 bases and J by 6 bases, with 14 bases left in between. Germline loops: CDR1 LGHNA, CDR2 YSLEER. This CDR3 spans 14 amino acids. CDR3 sequence reads: CASSQTGIRAEAFF. The DNA of the CDR3 is TGCGCCAGCAGCCAGACAGGAATTCGCGCTGAAGCTTTCTTT.

The rearrangement uses TRBV5-6 and TRBJ2-3; D not resolved. The CDR3 runs to 13 residues. V was cut by 5 bases and J by 9 bases, with 16 bases left in between. CDR1 is SGHDT, CDR2 YYEEEE, per germline. CDR3 coding DNA: TGTGCCAGCAGACCCACAATTCAGGAAACGCAGTATTTT. This gives the protein CASRPTIQETQYF.

The chain joins TRBV19 to TRBJ2-3; D not certain. V lost 3 bases and J lost 4, with 8 bases in between. The CDR3 runs to 13 residues. The germline V gene encodes CDR1 LNHDA and CDR2 SQIVND (reference sequence). CDR3 region: CASSIFQADTQYF. CDR3 sequence (DNA): TGTGCCAGTAGTATTTTTCAGGCAGATACGCAGTATTTT.

This clone was counted a few times. J is TRBJ2-6 and V is TRBV4-1; D is unclear. Per germline, CDR1 MGHRA and CDR2 YSYEKL. With 3 bases removed from V and 0 bases from J, the gap between germline ends came to 12 bases. The CDR3 has 17 amino acids. CDR3 in amino acids: CASSHRRTGSGANVLTF. CDR3 sequence (DNA): TGCGCCAGCAGCCACCGTCGTACCGGCTCTGGGGCCAACGTCCTGACTTTC.

This sequence joins TRBV6-1 and TRBJ2-3, with 8 bases matching TRBD2. The CDR3 spans 14 residues. J was trimmed by 2 bases and V by 7 bases; bases with no gene match: 5. Germline assignment: CDR1 MNHNS and CDR2 SASEGT. The CDR3 reads CASKVAGTTDTQYF. The CDR3 nucleotides are TGTGCCAGCAAAGTAGCGGGGACCACAGATACGCAGTATTTT.

This rearrangement joins TRBV27 to TRBJ1-1, with 9 nucleotides matching TRBD1. V dropped 7 bases and J dropped 14; count of bases not matched to a gene: 17. The CDR3 is made up of 14 amino acids. CDR1 is MNHEY and CDR2 is SMNVEV in the germline V gene (reference sequence). In DNA form, the CDR3 reads TGTGCCAGCACCACGATCCGACCGGGACAGGGAGTATTCTTT. Encoded protein: CASTTIRPGQGVFF.

CDR3 in DNA: TGTGCCAGCTCCCATCCTAGCGGGGGAAACAATGAGCAGTTCTTC. Its protein is CASSHPSGGNNEQFF. The V call is TRBV6-5, the J call TRBJ2-1; 10 bases are a match to TRBD2. The CDR3 has 15 residues. The junction had 9 bases not matched to a gene; V was cut back by 8 bases and J by 5 bases. Germline-derived CDR1 and CDR2 are MNHEY and SVGAGI.

CDR3 protein: CASSQKAGGGAAETQYF. CDR3 in DNA: TGCGCCAGCAGCCAAAAGGCGGGCGGGGGCGCCGCGGAGACCCAGTACTTC. This chain links TRBV4-1 with TRBJ2-5; TRBD2 is a possible D gene (7 bases). Per the germline V gene, CDR1 is MGHRA and CDR2 is YSYEKL. The CDR3 consists of 17 residues. V lost 2 bases, J lost 5 bases, and 21 bases lay in between.

The chain joins TRBV19 to TRBJ2-1, with 10 bases matching TRBD2. V dropped 7 bases and J dropped 3; count of bases not matched to a gene: 9. The germline V gene has CDR1 LNHDA and CDR2 SQIVND (reference sequence). This CDR3 contains 16 residues. The CDR3: CASTPWGTSVYNEQFF. CDR3 coding DNA: TGTGCCAGTACTCCATGGGGGACTAGCGTCTACAATGAGCAGTTCTTC.

The rearrangement joins TRBV7-6 to TRBJ2-5, with 8 nucleotides matching TRBD2. TRBJ2-7 matches the DNA end more closely, so the J call is doubtful. The CDR3 length is 16 residues. Germline V gene lookup returns CDR1 SGHVS and CDR2 FNYEAQ. The CDR3 protein is CASSLPRGGSSYEQYF. The CDR3, as DNA: TGTGCCAGCAGCTTACCCCGGGGGGGCAGCTCCTACGAGCAGTACTTC.

This CDR3 reads CASSGGGNTEAFF. The CDR3 coding sequence is TGTGCCAGCAGTGGAGGGGGGAACACTGAAGCTTTCTTT. The chain carries TRBV6-1 and TRBJ1-1, with TRBD1 as a possible D gene (6 bases). The ends were cut back, 4 bases at V and 1 base at J, with 7 bases in the middle. CDR1 MNHNS and CDR2 SASEGT come from the germline V gene. The CDR3 has 13 amino acids.

The J gene is TRBJ2-5, the V gene TRBV5-6, with 7 bases that match TRBD1. The end of the DNA aligns better with TRBJ2-7, so the J call may be wrong. CDR1 is SGHDT, CDR2 YYEEEE, per germline. The CDR3 is 16 amino acids. CDR3 region: CASSFQPTGTTYEQYF. In DNA, the CDR3 is TGTGCCAGCAGCTTCCAGCCGACAGGGACCACCTACGAGCAGTACTTC.